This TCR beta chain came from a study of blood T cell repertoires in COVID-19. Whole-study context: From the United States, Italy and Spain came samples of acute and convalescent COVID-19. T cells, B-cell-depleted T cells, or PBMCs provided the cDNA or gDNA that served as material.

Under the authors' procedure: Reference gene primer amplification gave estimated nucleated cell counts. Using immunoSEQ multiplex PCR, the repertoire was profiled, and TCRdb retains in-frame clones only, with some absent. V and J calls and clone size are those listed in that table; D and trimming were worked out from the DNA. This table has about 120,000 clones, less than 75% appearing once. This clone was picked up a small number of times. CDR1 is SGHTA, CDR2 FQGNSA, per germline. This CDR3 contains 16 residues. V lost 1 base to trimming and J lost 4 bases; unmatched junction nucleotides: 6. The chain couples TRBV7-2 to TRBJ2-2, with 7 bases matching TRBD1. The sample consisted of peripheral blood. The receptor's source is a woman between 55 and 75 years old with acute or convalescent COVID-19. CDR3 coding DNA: TGTGCCAGCAGCTTAGGATACAGGGGTGGCACCGGGGAGCTGTTTTTT. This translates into CASSLGYRGGTGELFF.